These 28 T cell receptor beta chains came from one sample sequenced in a study of memory CD4+ T cells and cytomegalovirus serostatus. Clones were read by immunoSEQ multiplex PCR, and TCRdb kept only the in-frame ones, dropping some. This table holds tens of thousands of clones, under 80% found once. Single viable CD3+CD4+CD8-CD45RO+ cells were sorted as the memory CD4+ T cells. The sample comprised memory CD4+ T cells from blood. These receptors were collected from an adult in good health and CMV-seronegative.

The rearrangement uses TRBV11-2 and TRBJ1-2; no clear D gene. CDR1 and CDR2 (germline): SGHAT, FQNNGV. The CDR3 has 14 amino acids. The V end was cut by 5 bases, the J end by 2 bases, with 12 bases between. The CDR3 nucleotides read TGTGCCAGCAGCGGCCGCGGGCGGAACTATGGCTACACCTTC. It translates to CASSGRGRNYGYTF.

This chain links TRBV11-2 with TRBJ1-2; 9 bases agree with TRBD1. The J segment lost 5 bases and the V segment lost 1 base, leaving 5 bases of the junction unmatched. The CDR3 has 15 amino acids. Germline V gene lookup returns CDR1 SGHAT and CDR2 FQNNGV. CDR3 in DNA: TGTGCCAGCAGCTTAGTAGGCGGACAGGGGTATGGCTACACCTTC. Translation gives CASSLVGGQGYGYTF.

There are a few counts of this clone. CDR3 region: CASSPPLAGGRGQETQYF. In DNA form, the CDR3 reads TGTGCCAGCTCACCACCCCTAGCGGGGGGCCGGGGGCAAGAGACCCAGTACTTC. The chain employs TRBV18 and TRBJ2-5; TRBD2 matches 11 bases. Germline CDR1 reads KGHSH; CDR2 reads LQKENI. CDR3 size: 18 residues. V trimming: 0 bases; J trimming: 2 bases; junction bases outside the gene matches: 8.

This chain links TRBV6-6 with TRBJ2-2; 10 bases fit TRBD2. CDR1 and CDR2 from the germline V gene are MNHNY and SVGAGI (reference sequence). V lost 6 bases and J lost 6; bases outside the gene matches: 4. The CDR3 length is 14 residues. CDR3 sequence (DNA): TGTGCCAGCAGCCAGCGGGGGGGACCCGGGGAGCTGTTTTTT. Its translation: CASSQRGGPGELFF.

This chain connects TRBV6-1 to TRBJ1-3; D is unclear. Trimming removed 0 bases at V and 3 bases at J, with 6 bases between. From germline, CDR1 is MNHNS and CDR2 SASEGT. There are 14 residues in the CDR3. The CDR3 sequence is CASSEAGYGNTIYF. The CDR3 DNA reads TGTGCCAGCAGTGAAGCAGGTTATGGAAACACCATATATTTT.

The gene calls are TRBV2 and TRBJ2-1; D is ambiguous. Germline CDR1 is SNHLY and CDR2 is FYNNEI. This CDR3 is built from 15 residues. The germline V and J ends were trimmed by 1 base and 0 bases, with 7 bases remaining between them. The CDR3 nucleotides read TGTGCCAGCAGTGAAGACGTCAGCTCCTACAATGAGCAGTTCTTC. Translating it yields CASSEDVSSYNEQFF.

The V and J genes are TRBV19 and TRBJ2-2; TRBD1 aligns across 7 bases. J was trimmed by 3 bases and V by 2 bases; bases with no gene match: 3. The germline gives CDR1 LNHDA, CDR2 SQIVND (reference sequence). This CDR3 is built from 15 residues. As DNA, the CDR3 is TGTGCCAGTAGTATAACAGGGGCCCACACCGGGGAGCTGTTTTTT. Its translation: CASSITGAHTGELFF.

This clone showed up just once. V and J are TRBV7-9 and TRBJ2-3; D is possibly TRBD2 (6 bases). Germline CDR1 SEHNR, CDR2 FQNEAQ (reference sequence). The CDR3 contains 14 residues. V lost 3 bases, J lost 2 bases, and 9 bases lay in between. The CDR3, as DNA: TGTGCCAGCAGCTTGGGCGGGATCACAGATACGCAGTATTTT. Translating gives CASSLGGITDTQYF.

This chain uses TRBV6-1 with TRBJ2-1; maybe TRBD1 (7 bases). Trimming left V 7 bases short and J 5 bases short, with 15 bases between. The germline CDR1 and CDR2 sequences are MNHNS and SASEGT. This CDR3 has 14 amino acids. The CDR3 coding sequence is TGTGCCAGCATGAAGGGGGCGGGAAACAATGAGCAGTTCTTC. Protein sequence: CASMKGAGNNEQFF.

The chain recombines TRBV6-6 with TRBJ2-3; D not resolved. The CDR3 sequence is 13 residues long. The V gene's germline CDR1 is MNHNY and CDR2 SVGAGI (reference sequence). Trimming shortened V by 6 bases and J by 0 bases, and 7 bases separated the two germline ends. This chain's CDR3 is CASRLDSTDTQYF. Written as DNA, the CDR3 is TGTGCCAGCAGATTGGACAGCACAGATACGCAGTATTTT.

V is TRBV9 and J is TRBJ2-3; 7 bases fit TRBD1. The CDR3 is 16 amino acids. Germline trimming cut 0 bases from V and 1 base from J; bases unmatched to any gene: 5. Germline V gives CDR1 SGDLS, CDR2 YYNGEE. The CDR3 here is CASSVAAGGGTDTQYF. The CDR3 region has the DNA TGTGCCAGCAGCGTAGCGGCAGGGGGTGGCACAGATACGCAGTATTTT.

V gene TRBV18 combines with J gene TRBJ1-2; no reliable D call. Germline CDR1 KGHSH, CDR2 LQKENI. V lost 3 bases to trimming and J lost 3 bases, with 14 bases between them. This CDR3 contains 15 residues. Here the CDR3 reads CASSPSRGSDYGYTF. The CDR3 bases are TGTGCCAGCTCACCGTCGCGGGGTTCGGACTATGGCTACACCTTC.

This clone was seen at least ten times. The V and J genes are TRBV7-8 and TRBJ1-5; the D is unclear. The CDR3 runs 12 residues. Germline V lookup: CDR1 SGHVS, CDR2 FQNEAQ. The germline V and J ends were trimmed by 0 bases and 7 bases, with 4 bases remaining between them. The CDR3 protein is CASSLAEQPQHF. CDR3 nucleotide sequence: TGTGCCAGCAGCTTAGCGGAACAGCCCCAGCATTTT.

The chain joins TRBV14 to TRBJ2-2; 12 bases are shared with TRBD2. The CDR3 runs to 16 residues. V trimming: 4 bases; J trimming: 4 bases; junction bases outside the gene matches: 4. CDR1 and CDR2 (germline): SGHDN, FVKESK. CDR3 in DNA: TGTGCCAGCAGCCTCGGACTAGCGGGGATCACCGGGGAGCTGTTTTTT. Translating gives CASSLGLAGITGELFF.

This clone turned up a few times. The CDR3 coding sequence is TGTGCCAGCAGTTTCCCTTACAATCTTAACTATGGCTACACCTTC. It codes for CASSFPYNLNYGYTF. The chain uses TRBV28 and TRBJ1-2, with D hard to call. The CDR3 totals 15 residues. V was clipped by 3 bases and J by 1 base, with 12 bases between them. The germline CDR1 and CDR2 sequences are MDHEN and SYDVKM.

The chain links TRBV2 to TRBJ1-2; D is uncertain. The length of the CDR3 is 13 residues. Germline CDR1 is SNHLY and CDR2 is FYNNEI. V dropped 4 bases and J dropped 4 bases, with 10 bases sitting between them. The CDR3 loop is CASSAQVSYGYTF. The CDR3, as DNA: TGTGCCAGCAGTGCTCAGGTTAGCTATGGCTACACCTTC.

In its sample, this clone was seen a few times. This sample also contains other DNA sequences that code for the same CDR3. V gene TRBV9 combines with J gene TRBJ1-6; possible D gene TRBD1, 5 bases. Trimming removed 3 bases at V and 7 bases at J, with 8 bases between. The CDR3 spans 13 residues. Germline lookup yields CDR1 SGDLS and CDR2 YYNGEE. CDR3 in amino acids: CASSGGENSPLHF. The CDR3 coding sequence is TGTGCCAGCAGCGGGGGGGAAAATTCACCCCTCCACTTT.

This clone was seen more than once but under ten times. This chain joins TRBV7-7 and TRBJ2-5; TRBD2 matches 11 bases. V shed 5 bases, J shed 5 bases, and the junction held 4 bases outside the gene matches. Germline CDR1 and CDR2: SSHAT and FNYEAQ (reference sequence). This CDR3 comprises 14 residues. The CDR3 spells CASSISGGAETQYF. For the CDR3, the DNA is TGTGCCAGCAGCATTAGCGGGGGGGCGGAGACCCAGTACTTC.

Relative to its sample, this clone is medium-sized (0.01 to 0.1%). The chain recombines TRBV19 with TRBJ1-2; D uncertain. The CDR3 runs to 16 residues. Germline CDR1 LNHDA, CDR2 SQIVND (reference sequence). V dropped 10 bases and J dropped 4 bases, with 25 bases sitting between them. The CDR3 DNA reads TGTGCCACCCTAAAGGAAGGATACGGCAGGACCTATGGCTACACCTTC. It yields the protein CATLKEGYGRTYGYTF.

The CDR3 protein is CASSMDSTDTQYF. The CDR3 bases are TGTGCCAGTAGTATGGACAGCACAGATACGCAGTATTTT. The V call is TRBV19, the J call TRBJ2-3; D is undetermined. With 3 bases removed from V and 0 bases from J, the gap between germline ends came to 4 bases. The CDR3 is made up of 13 amino acids. Looked up from germline, CDR1 is LNHDA and CDR2 is SQIVND (reference sequence).

CDR3 coding DNA: TGTGCCAGCAGTTCTACCGGGACCAACCAAGAGACCCAGTACTTC. This encodes CASSSTGTNQETQYF. V gene TRBV7-9 combines with J gene TRBJ2-5; either TRBD1 or TRBD2 may fit D (5 bases each). Per the germline V gene, CDR1 is SEHNR and CDR2 is FQNEAQ (reference sequence). The germline V and J ends were trimmed by 6 bases and 0 bases, with 14 bases remaining between them. The CDR3 extends over 15 amino acids.

V is TRBV7-2 and J is TRBJ1-5; D may be TRBD1 (6 bases). V dropped 0 bases and J dropped 3 bases, with 18 bases sitting between them. The CDR3 loop spans 18 amino acids. The germline gives CDR1 SGHTA, CDR2 FQGNSA. CDR3 loop: CASSLAVGQLTSNQPQHF. The CDR3 DNA follows: TGTGCCAGCAGCTTAGCGGTCGGACAGTTAACGTCCAATCAGCCCCAGCATTTT.

The J gene is TRBJ1-4, the V gene TRBV30; D gene ambiguous. Trimming left V 0 bases short and J 4 bases short, with 6 bases between. Germline CDR1 reads GTSNPN; CDR2 reads SVGIG (reference sequence). This CDR3 has 13 residues. The CDR3 region is CAWSVLRNEKLFF. CDR3 nucleotide sequence: TGTGCCTGGAGTGTACTACGTAATGAAAAACTGTTTTTT.

This chain links TRBV6-6 with TRBJ1-3; D gene ambiguous. Germline lookup yields CDR1 MNHNY and CDR2 SVGAGI (reference sequence). This CDR3 has 14 residues. V was pared by 6 bases and J by 0 bases, with 9 bases between. DNA of the CDR3: TGTGCCAGCAGCTCCTACAGCTCTGGAAACACCATATATTTT. Protein: CASSSYSSGNTIYF.

V and J are TRBV6-5 and TRBJ2-7, with D perhaps matching TRBD2 (6 bases). V lost 4 bases to trimming and J lost 5 bases, with 18 bases between them. The CDR3 has 15 amino acids. Germline V lookup: CDR1 MNHEY, CDR2 SVGAGI. CDR3 in DNA: TGTGCCAGCAGTTCCCCCGGGACTCAGACACACGAGCAGTACTTC. Translated, it gives CASSSPGTQTHEQYF.

V gene TRBV2 combines with J gene TRBJ2-5; 9 bases fit TRBD2. Germline-derived CDR1 and CDR2 are SNHLY and FYNNEI. The CDR3 runs to 14 residues. V lost 7 bases, J lost 1 base, and 4 bases stayed unmatched. The CDR3 sequence is CASNTAGGQETQYF. CDR3 DNA: TGTGCCAGCAATACAGCGGGGGGCCAAGAGACCCAGTACTTC.

This clone occurred once. This chain joins TRBV6-1 and TRBJ2-5, with TRBD1 as a possible D gene (6 bases). Per germline, CDR1 MNHNS and CDR2 SASEGT. V was clipped by 2 bases and J by 2 bases, with 12 bases between them. The CDR3 spans 15 residues. Here the CDR3 DNA reads TGTGCCAGCAGTGAACCCTACAGGGAGCAAGAGACCCAGTACTTC. This sequence encodes CASSEPYREQETQYF.

The chain recombines TRBV6-1 with TRBJ2-5; TRBD1 matches 9 bases. Germline V gene sequence: CDR1 MNHNS, CDR2 SASEGT. The CDR3 is 15 amino acids. The V segment lost 7 bases and the J segment 4 bases; nucleotides outside the gene matches: 10. The CDR3 reads CASKRGQGSGETQYF. The CDR3 coding sequence is TGTGCCAGCAAGAGGGGACAGGGTTCGGGAGAGACCCAGTACTTC.